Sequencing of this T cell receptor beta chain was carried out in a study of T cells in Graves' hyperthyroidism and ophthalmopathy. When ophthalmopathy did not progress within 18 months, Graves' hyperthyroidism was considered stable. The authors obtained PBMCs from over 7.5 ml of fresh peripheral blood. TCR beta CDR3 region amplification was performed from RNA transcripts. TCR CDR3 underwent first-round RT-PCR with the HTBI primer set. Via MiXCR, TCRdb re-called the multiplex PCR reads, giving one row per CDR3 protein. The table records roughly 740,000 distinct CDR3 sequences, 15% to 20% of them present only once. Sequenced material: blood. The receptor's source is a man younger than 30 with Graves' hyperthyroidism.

The CDR3 here is CASSLLAGGPKYEQYF. The CDR3 DNA follows: TGTGCCAGCAGTTTGCTAGCGGGAGGGCCTAAATACGAGCAGTACTTC. The chain is built from TRBV28 and TRBJ2-7; 12 bases agree with TRBD2. The CDR3 totals 16 residues. The V segment lost 3 bases and the J segment 4 bases; nucleotides outside the gene matches: 7. CDR1 MDHEN and CDR2 SYDVKM come from the germline V gene. The full variable domain, with the rest looked up from reference TRBV28 and TRBJ2-7, is DVKVTQSSRYLVKRTGEKVFLECVQDMDHENMFWYRQDPGLGLRLIYFSYDVKMKEKGDIPEGYSVSREKKERFSLILESASTNQTSMYLCASSLLAGGPKYEQYFGPGTRLTVT.